The clone carrying this T cell receptor beta chain appeared many times. Trimming removed 6 bases at V and 6 bases at J, with 17 bases between. Germline values: CDR1 SQVTM, CDR2 ANQGSEA. The CDR3 length is 13 residues. In TCRdb, the RT-PCR reads were re-called with MiXCR into one record per CDR3 protein. In the table there are just over 55,000 distinct CDR3 sequences, 13% of which are singletons. The entry originates in a study of patients and donors after allogeneic stem cell transplantation. The genes are TRBV29-1 and TRBJ1-2; D unresolved. The receptor's source is a human donor who was either an allogeneic HSCT recipient or a stem cell or donor lymphocyte infusion donor (not recorded which). It is not recorded whose cells these are; they may come from a transplant donor. The sequencing sample was made of blood, either unsorted or a sorted T cell fraction (not recorded which). The CDR3, as DNA: TGCAGCGTCGCTGAACCGGGGTCGGATGGCTACACCTTC. This codes for CSVAEPGSDGYTF.